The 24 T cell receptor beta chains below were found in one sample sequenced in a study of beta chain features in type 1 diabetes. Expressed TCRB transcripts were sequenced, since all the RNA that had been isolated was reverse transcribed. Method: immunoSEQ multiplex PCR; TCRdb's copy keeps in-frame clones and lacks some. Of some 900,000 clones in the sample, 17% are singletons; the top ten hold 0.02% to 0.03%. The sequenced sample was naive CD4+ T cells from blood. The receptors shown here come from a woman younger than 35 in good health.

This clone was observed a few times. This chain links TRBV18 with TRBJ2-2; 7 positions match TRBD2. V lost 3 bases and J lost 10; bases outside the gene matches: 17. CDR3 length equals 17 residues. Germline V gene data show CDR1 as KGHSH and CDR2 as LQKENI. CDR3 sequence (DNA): TGTGCCAGCTCACCTTTTACACGTGGCGGGAGTTCCGTGGAGCTGTTTTTT. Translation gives CASSPFTRGGSSVELFF. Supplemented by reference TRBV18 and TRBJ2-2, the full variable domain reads NAGVMQNPRHLVRRRGQEARLRCSPMKGHSHVYWYRQLPEEGLKFMVYLQKENIIDESGMPKERFSAEFPKEGPSILRIQQVVRGDSAAYFCASSPFTRGGSSVELFFGEGSRLTVL.

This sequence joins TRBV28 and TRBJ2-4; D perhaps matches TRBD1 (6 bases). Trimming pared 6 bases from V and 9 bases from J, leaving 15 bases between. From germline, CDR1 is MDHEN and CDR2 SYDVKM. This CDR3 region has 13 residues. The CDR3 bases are TGTGCCAGCAGGTTGGACAGTGAGGGCATTCAGTACTTC. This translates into CASRLDSEGIQYF.

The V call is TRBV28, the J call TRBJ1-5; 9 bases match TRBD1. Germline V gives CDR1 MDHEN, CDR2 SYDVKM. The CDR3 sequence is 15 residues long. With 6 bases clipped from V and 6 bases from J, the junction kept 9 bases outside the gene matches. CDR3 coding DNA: TGTGCCAGCAGAATGACGGGACAGGGTCTTCAGCCCCAGCATTTT. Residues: CASRMTGQGLQPQHF.

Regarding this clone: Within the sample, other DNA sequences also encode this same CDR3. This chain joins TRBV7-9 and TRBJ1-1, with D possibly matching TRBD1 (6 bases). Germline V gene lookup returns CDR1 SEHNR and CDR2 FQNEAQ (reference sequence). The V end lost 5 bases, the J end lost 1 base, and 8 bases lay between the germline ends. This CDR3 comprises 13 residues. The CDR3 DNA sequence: TGTGCCAGCAGCCTGGACAGGAACACTGAAGCTTTCTTT. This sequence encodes CASSLDRNTEAFF.

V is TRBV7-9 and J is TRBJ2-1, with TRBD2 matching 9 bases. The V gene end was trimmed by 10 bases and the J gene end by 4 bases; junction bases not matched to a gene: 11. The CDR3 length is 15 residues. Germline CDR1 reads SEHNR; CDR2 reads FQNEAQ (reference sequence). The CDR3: CATISSGTWYNEQFF. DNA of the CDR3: TGTGCCACTATCTCTAGCGGGACGTGGTACAATGAGCAGTTCTTC.

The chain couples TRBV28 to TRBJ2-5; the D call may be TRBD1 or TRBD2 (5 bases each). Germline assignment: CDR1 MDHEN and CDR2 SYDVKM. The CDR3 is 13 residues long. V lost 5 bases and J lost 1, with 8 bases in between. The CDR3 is CASSPGPQETQYF. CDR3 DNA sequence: TGTGCCAGCAGTCCGGGGCCCCAAGAGACCCAGTACTTC.

The CDR3 DNA follows: TGTGCCAGCAGCCCAGGGGGACAGGGTTATTCACCCCTCCACTTT. Its translation is CASSPGGQGYSPLHF. The chain is built from TRBV7-2 and TRBJ1-6; 9 nucleotides match TRBD1. The V segment lost 5 bases and the J segment 8 bases; nucleotides outside the gene matches: 7. Germline V gene data show CDR1 as SGHTA and CDR2 as FQGNSA. The CDR3 is 15 amino acids.

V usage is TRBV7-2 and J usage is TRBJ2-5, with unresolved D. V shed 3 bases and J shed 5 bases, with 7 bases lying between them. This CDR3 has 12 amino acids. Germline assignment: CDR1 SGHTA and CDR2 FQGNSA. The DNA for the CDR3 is TGTGCCAGCAGCTTCCAGAGGGAGACCCAGTACTTC. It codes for CASSFQRETQYF.

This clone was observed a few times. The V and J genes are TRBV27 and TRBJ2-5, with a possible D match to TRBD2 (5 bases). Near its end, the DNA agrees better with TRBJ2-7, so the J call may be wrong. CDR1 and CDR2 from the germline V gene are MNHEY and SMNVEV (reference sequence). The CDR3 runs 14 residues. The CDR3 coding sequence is TGTGCCAGCAGTGAGGTTGTTCGGGGCTACGAGCAGTACTTC. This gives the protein CASSEVVRGYEQYF.

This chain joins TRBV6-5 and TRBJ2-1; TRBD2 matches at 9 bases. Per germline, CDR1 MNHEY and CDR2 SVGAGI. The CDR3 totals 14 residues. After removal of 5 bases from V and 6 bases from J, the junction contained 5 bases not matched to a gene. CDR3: CASSVAGVTNEQFF. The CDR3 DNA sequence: TGTGCCAGCAGTGTAGCGGGAGTTACCAATGAGCAGTTCTTC.

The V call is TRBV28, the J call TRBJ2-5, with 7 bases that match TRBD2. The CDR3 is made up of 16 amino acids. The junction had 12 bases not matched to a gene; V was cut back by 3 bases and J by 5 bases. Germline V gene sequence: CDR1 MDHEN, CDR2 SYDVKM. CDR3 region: CASSFIGREVRETQYF. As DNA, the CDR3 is TGTGCCAGCAGTTTTATTGGGAGGGAGGTACGCGAGACCCAGTACTTC.

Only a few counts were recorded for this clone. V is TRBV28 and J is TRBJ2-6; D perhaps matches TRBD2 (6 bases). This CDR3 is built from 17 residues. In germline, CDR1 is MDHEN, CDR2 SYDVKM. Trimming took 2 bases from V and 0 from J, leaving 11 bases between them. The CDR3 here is CASSLNHGSSGANVLTF. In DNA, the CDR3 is TGTGCCAGCAGTTTAAACCACGGGAGCTCTGGGGCCAACGTCCTGACTTTC.

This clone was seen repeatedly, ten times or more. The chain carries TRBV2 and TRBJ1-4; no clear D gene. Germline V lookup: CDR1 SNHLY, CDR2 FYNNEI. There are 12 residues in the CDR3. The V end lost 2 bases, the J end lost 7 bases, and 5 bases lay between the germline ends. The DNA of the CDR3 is TGTGCCAGCAGTGAACTTGGTGAAAAACTGTTTTTT. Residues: CASSELGEKLFF.

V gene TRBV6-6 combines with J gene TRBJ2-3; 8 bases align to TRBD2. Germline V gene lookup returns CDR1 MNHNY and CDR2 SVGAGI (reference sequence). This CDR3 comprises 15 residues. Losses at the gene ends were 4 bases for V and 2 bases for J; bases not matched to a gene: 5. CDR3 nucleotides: TGTGCCAGCAGTTGGATAGCGGGGTACACAGATACGCAGTATTTT. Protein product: CASSWIAGYTDTQYF.

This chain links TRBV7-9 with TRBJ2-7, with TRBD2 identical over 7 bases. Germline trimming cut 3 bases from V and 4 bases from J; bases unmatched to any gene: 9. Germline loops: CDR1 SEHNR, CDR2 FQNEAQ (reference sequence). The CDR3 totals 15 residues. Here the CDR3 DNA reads TGTGCCAGCAGCTTCTTCGGCGGGAGTTCGTACGAGCAGTACTTC. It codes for CASSFFGGSSYEQYF.

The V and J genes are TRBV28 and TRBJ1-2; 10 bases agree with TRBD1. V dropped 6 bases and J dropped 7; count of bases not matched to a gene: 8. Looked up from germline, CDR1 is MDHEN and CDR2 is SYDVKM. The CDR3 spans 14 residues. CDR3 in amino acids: CASRRHGTGVGYTF. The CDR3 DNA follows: TGTGCCAGCAGGCGACACGGGACAGGGGTTGGCTACACCTTC.

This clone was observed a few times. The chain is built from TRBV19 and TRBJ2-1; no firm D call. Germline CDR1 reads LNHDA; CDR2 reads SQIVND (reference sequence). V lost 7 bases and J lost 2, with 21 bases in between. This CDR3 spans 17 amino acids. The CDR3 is CASKGLRDSKTYNEQFF. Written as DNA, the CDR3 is TGTGCCAGTAAAGGATTAAGAGACTCGAAAACCTACAATGAGCAGTTCTTC.

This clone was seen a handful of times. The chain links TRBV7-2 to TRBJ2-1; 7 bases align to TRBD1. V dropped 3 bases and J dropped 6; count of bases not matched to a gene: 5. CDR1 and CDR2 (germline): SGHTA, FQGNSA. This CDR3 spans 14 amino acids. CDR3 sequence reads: CASSFARTGNEQFF. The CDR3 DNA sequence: TGTGCCAGCAGCTTCGCACGGACAGGCAATGAGCAGTTCTTC.

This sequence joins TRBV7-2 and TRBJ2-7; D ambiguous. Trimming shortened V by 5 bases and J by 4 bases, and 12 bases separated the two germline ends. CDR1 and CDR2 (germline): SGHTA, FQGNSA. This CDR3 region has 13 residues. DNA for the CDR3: TGTGCCAGCAGCCCCTCACGGTTTTACGAGCAGTACTTC. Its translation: CASSPSRFYEQYF.

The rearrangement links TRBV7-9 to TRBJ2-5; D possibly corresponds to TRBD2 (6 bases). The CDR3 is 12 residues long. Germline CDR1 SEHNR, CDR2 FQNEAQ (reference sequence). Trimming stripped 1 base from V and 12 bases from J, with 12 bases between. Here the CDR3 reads CASSLDSGGEYF. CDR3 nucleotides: TGTGCCAGCAGCTTAGATTCCGGAGGGGAGTACTTC.

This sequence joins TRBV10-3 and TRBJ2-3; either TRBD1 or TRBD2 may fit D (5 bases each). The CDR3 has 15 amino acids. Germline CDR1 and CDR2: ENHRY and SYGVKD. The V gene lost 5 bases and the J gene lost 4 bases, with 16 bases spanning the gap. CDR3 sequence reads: CAISSGTPDPDTQYF. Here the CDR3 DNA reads TGTGCCATCAGTTCCGGGACGCCGGACCCAGATACGCAGTATTTT.

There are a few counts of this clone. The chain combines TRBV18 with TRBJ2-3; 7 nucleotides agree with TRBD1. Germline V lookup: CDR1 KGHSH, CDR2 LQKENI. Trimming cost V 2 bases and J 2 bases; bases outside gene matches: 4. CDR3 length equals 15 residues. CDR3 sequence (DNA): TGTGCCAGCTCACCATCGGGACAGACCACAGATACGCAGTATTTT. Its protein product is CASSPSGQTTDTQYF.

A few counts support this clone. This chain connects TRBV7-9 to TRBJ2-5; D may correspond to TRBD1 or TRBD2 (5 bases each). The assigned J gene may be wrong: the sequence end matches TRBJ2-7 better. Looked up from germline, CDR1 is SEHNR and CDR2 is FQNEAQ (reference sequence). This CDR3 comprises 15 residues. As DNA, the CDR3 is TGTGCCAGCAGCTTAGGAGGGGCTAGCTCCTACGAGCAGTACTTC. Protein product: CASSLGGASSYEQYF.

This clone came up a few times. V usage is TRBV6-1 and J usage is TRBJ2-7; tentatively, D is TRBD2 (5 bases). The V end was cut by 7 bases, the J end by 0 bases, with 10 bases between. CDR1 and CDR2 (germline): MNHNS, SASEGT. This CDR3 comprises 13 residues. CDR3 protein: CASIRTDSYEQYF. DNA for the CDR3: TGTGCCAGCATTAGGACTGACTCCTACGAGCAGTACTTC.